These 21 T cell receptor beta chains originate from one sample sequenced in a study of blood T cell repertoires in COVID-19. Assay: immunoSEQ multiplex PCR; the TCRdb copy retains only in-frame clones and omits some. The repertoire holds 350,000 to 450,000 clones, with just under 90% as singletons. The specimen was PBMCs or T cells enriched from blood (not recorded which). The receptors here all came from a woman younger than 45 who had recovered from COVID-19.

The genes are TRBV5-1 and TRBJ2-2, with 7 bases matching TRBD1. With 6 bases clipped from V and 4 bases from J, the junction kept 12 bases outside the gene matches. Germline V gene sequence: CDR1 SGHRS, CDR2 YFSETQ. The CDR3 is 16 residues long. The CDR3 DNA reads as TGCGCCAGCAAGGTTTTAGGGGGCCGACTCACCGGGGAGCTGTTTTTT. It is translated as CASKVLGGRLTGELFF.

The CDR3, as DNA: TGTGCCAGTACCTCGGGACAGGGCCCCTACGAGCAGTACTTC. Protein product: CASTSGQGPYEQYF. The chain links TRBV19 to TRBJ2-7; 9 bases are a match to TRBD1. CDR3 length equals 14 residues. Trimming took 7 bases from V and 2 from J; bases not matched to a gene: 6. CDR1 LNHDA and CDR2 SQIVND come from the germline V gene (reference sequence).

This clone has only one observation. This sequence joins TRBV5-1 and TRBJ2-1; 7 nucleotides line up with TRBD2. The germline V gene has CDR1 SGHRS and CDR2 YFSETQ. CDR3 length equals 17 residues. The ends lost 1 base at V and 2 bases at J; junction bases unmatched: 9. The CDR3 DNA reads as TGCGCCAGCAGCTTGCGGTTGCCCGGGACTACCTACAATGAGCAGTTCTTC. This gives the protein CASSLRLPGTTYNEQFF.

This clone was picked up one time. The CDR3 DNA follows: TGTGCCAGCTCACACCGGGACAGGGGACACAATGAGCAGTTCTTC. The encoded protein is CASSHRDRGHNEQFF. This chain connects TRBV18 to TRBJ2-1; 10 bases match TRBD1. The V gene's germline CDR1 is KGHSH and CDR2 LQKENI. The CDR3 is 15 residues long. After removal of 4 bases from V and 5 bases from J, the junction contained 5 bases not matched to a gene.

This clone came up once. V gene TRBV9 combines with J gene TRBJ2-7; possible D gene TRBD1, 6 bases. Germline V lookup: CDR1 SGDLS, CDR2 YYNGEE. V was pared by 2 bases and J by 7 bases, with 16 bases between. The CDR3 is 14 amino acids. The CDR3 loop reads CASSVGDTPGEQYF. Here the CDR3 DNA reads TGTGCCAGCAGCGTGGGGGACACCCCGGGGGAGCAGTACTTC.

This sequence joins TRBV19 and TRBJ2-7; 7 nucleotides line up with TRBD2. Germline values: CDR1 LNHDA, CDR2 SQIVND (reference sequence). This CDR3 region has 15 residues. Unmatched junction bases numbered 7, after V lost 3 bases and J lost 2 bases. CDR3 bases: TGTGCCAGTAGTATTTCACTGGGAGGGGCCTACGAGCAGTACTTC. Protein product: CASSISLGGAYEQYF.

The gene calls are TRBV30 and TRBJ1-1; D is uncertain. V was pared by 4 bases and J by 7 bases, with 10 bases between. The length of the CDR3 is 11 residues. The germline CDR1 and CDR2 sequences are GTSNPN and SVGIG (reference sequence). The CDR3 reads CAWTRNFEAFF. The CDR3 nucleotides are TGTGCCTGGACGCGCAATTTTGAAGCTTTCTTT.

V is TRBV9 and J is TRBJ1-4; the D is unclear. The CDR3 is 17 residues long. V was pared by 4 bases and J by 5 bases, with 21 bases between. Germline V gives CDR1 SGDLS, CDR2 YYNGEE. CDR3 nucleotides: TGTGCCAGCAGCCTAGATTCGGGGATAACGAAGAATGAAAAACTGTTTTTT. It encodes CASSLDSGITKNEKLFF.

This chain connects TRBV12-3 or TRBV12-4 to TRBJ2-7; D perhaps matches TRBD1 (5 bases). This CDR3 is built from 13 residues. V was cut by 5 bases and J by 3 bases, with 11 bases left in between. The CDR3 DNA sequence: TGTGCCAGCAGTGCCGAGACAGTCTACGAGCAGTACTTC. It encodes CASSAETVYEQYF.

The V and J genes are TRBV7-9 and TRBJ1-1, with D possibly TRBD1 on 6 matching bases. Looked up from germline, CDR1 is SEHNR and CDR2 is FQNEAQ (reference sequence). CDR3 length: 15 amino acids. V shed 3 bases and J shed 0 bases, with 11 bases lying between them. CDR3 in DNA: TGTGCCAGCAGCTTGGACAGCCTTCTGAACACTGAAGCTTTCTTT. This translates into CASSLDSLLNTEAFF.

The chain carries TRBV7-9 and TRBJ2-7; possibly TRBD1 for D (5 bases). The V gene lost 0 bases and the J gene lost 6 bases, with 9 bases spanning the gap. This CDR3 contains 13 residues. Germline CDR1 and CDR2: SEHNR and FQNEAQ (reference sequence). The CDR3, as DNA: TGTGCCAGCAGCTTAGCGGCAGGGCCCGAGCAGTACTTC. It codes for CASSLAAGPEQYF.

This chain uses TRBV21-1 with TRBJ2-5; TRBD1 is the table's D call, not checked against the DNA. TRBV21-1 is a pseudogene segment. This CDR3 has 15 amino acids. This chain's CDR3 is CASSNRDRGTETQYF. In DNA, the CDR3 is TGTGCCAGCAGCAACCGGGACAGGGGTACGGAGACCCAGTACTTC.

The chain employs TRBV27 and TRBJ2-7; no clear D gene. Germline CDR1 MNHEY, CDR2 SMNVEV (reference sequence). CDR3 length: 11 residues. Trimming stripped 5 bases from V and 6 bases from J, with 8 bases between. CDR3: CASSAGREQYF. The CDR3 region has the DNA TGTGCCAGCAGTGCAGGCCGCGAGCAGTACTTC.

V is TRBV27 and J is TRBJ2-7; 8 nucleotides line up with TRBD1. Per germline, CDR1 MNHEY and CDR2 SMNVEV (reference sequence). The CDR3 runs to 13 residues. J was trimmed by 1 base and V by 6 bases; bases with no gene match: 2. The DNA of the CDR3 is TGTGCCAGCAGGCGACAGGGGTCCTACGAGCAGTACTTC. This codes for CASRRQGSYEQYF.

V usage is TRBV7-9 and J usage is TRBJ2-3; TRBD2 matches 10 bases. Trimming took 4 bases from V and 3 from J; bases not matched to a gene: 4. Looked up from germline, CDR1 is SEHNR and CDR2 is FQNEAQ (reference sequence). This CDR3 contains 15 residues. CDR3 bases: TGTGCCAGCAGCTCTAGCGGGAGTAATACAGATACGCAGTATTTT. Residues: CASSSSGSNTDTQYF.

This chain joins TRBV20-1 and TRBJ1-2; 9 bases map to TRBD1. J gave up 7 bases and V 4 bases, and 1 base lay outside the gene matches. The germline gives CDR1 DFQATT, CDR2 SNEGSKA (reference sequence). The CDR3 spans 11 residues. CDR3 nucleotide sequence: TGCAGTGCTACGGGACAGGGTGGCTACACCTTC. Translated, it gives CSATGQGGYTF.

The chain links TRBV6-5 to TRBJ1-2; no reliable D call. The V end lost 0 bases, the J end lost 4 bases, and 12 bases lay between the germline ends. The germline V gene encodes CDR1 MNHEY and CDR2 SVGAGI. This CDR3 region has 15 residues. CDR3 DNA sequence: TGTGCCAGCAGTTACTCGATTGATAGTGCCTATGGCTACACCTTC. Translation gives CASSYSIDSAYGYTF.

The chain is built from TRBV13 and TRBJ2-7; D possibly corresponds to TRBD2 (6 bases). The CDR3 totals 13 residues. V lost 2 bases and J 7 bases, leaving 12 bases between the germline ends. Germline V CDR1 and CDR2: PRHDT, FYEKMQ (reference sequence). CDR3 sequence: CASSLYGGGEQYF. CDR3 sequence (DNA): TGTGCCAGCAGCTTATACGGGGGTGGGGAGCAGTACTTC.

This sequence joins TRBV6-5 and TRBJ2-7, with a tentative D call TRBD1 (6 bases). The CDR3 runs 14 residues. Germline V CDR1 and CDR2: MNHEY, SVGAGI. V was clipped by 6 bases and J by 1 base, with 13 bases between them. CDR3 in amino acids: CASSHRVGSYEQYF. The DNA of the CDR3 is TGTGCCAGCAGCCACAGGGTGGGGTCCTACGAGCAGTACTTC.

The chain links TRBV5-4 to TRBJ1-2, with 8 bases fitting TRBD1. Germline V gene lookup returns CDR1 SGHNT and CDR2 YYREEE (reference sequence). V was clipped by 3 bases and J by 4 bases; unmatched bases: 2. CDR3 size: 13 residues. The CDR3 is CASSYGTGYGYTF. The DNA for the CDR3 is TGTGCCAGCAGCTACGGGACAGGCTATGGCTACACCTTC.

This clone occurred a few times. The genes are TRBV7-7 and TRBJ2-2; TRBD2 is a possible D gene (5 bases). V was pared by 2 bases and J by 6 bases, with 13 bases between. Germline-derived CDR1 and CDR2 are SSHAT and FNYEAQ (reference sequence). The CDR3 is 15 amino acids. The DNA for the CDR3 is TGTGCCAGCAGCTTAAGCCCTCGGGGTGCCGGGGAGCTGTTTTTT. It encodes CASSLSPRGAGELFF.